This T cell receptor (beta chain) was identified in a study of CD4 and CD8 cells across lung adenocarcinoma regions. TCRdb fed the PCR reads into MiXCR, producing one record per CDR3 protein. The sample carries approximately 12,000 distinct CDR3 sequences, less than 60% recorded once. Localized lung adenocarcinoma, a non-small cell lung cancer, affected the donors. CDR3 size: 13 residues. The germline gives CDR1 SGHVS, CDR2 FNYEAQ. V shed 1 base and J shed 5 bases, with 8 bases lying between them. This clonotype originated in a female donor with lung adenocarcinoma. The CD4 and CD8 labels of this study may be unreliable. Sequencing was done on a sample of CD8+ T cells from the margin of a lung tumor. The V gene is TRBV7-6, the J gene TRBJ2-5; D unresolved. The CDR3 region has the DNA TGTGCCAGCAGCTTAGTGATTGGGGAGACCCAGTACTTC. This sequence encodes CASSLVIGETQYF.